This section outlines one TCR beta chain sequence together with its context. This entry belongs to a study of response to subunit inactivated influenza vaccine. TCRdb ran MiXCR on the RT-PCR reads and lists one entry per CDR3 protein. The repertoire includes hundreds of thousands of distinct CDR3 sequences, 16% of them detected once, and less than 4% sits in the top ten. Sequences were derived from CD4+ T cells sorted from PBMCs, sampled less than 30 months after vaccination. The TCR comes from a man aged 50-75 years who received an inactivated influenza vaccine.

The CDR3 protein is CSAREGTSGKGEQFF. In nucleotides, the CDR3 is TGCAGTGCTAGAGAGGGGACTAGCGGGAAGGGTGAGCAGTTCTTC. J is TRBJ2-1 and V is TRBV20-1; 13 bases are a match to TRBD2. The germline V gene has CDR1 DFQATT and CDR2 SNEGSKA (reference sequence). Losses at the gene ends were 0 bases for V and 9 bases for J; bases not matched to a gene: 5. This CDR3 spans 15 amino acids.